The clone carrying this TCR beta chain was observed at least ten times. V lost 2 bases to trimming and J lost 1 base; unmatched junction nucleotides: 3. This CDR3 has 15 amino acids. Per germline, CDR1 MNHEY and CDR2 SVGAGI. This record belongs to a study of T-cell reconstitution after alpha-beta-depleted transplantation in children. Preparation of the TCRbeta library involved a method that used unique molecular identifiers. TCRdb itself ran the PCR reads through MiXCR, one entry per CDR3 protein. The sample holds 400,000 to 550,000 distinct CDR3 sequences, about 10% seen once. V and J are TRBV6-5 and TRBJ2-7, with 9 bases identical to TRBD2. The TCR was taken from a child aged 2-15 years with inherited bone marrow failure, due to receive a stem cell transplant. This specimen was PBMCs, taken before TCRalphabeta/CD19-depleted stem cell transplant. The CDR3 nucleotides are TGTGCCAGCAGTTACCGACTAGCGGAATCCTACGAGCAGTACTTC. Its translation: CASSYRLAESYEQYF.